The 4 T cell receptor beta chains given below trace back to one sample, sequenced in a study of blood T cell repertoires in COVID-19. Method: immunoSEQ multiplex PCR; TCRdb's copy keeps in-frame clones and lacks some. The sample holds hundreds of thousands of clones, roughly nine tenths seen once. The specimen was peripheral blood. The receptors were gathered from a man aged 55-75 years with COVID-19, enrolled during active disease.

The rearrangement uses TRBV7-8 and TRBJ1-4; 7 bases are a match to TRBD1. This CDR3 spans 14 amino acids. From germline, CDR1 is SGHVS and CDR2 FQNEAQ. The V and J ends lost 6 bases and 4 bases, in that order; junction bases with no gene match: 5. The CDR3 sequence: CASSRQGLNEKLFF. DNA of the CDR3: TGTGCCAGCAGTCGACAGGGACTTAATGAAAAACTGTTTTTT.

This clone was counted once. The chain is built from TRBV14 and TRBJ2-7, with 9 bases aligning to TRBD2. With 4 bases clipped from V and 2 bases from J, the junction kept 3 bases outside the gene matches. The V gene's germline CDR1 is SGHDN and CDR2 FVKESK. The CDR3 is 14 amino acids. In nucleotides, the CDR3 is TGTGCCAGCAGCCTAGCGGGGGCCCCCTACGAGCAGTACTTC. Its protein product is CASSLAGAPYEQYF.

The CDR3 protein is CASSQGALDEQFF. CDR3 bases: TGTGCCAGCAGCCAGGGGGCACTCGATGAGCAGTTCTTC. The chain joins TRBV5-5 to TRBJ2-1, with TRBD1 matching over 8 bases. CDR1 is SGHKS, CDR2 YYEKEE, per germline (reference sequence). The CDR3 runs to 13 residues. With 4 bases clipped from V and 8 bases from J, the junction kept 5 bases outside the gene matches.

The chain is built from TRBV7-9 and TRBJ2-7; perhaps TRBD2 as D (6 bases). The CDR3 consists of 15 residues. The germline V and J ends were trimmed by 4 bases and 0 bases, with 13 bases remaining between them. Germline V gene lookup returns CDR1 SEHNR and CDR2 FQNEAQ (reference sequence). The CDR3 bases are TGTGCCAGCAGCTCCCCCCCCGGGGGCTCCTACGAGCAGTACTTC. It yields the protein CASSSPPGGSYEQYF.